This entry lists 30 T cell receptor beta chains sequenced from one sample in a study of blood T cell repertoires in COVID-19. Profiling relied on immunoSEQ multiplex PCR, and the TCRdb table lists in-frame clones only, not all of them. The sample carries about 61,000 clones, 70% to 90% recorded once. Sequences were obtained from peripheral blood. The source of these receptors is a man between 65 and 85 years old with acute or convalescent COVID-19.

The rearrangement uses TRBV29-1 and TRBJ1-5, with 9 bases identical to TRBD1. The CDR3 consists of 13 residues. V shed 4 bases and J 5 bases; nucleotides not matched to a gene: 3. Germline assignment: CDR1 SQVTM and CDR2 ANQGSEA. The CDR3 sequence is CSVGDRDYQPQHF. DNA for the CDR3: TGCAGCGTTGGGGACAGGGACTATCAGCCCCAGCATTTT. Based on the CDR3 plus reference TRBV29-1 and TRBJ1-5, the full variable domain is SAVISQKPSRDICQRGTSLTIQCQVDSQVTMMFWYRQQPGQSLTLIATANQGSEATYESGFVIDKFPISRPNLTFSTLTVSNMSPEDSSIYLCSVGDRDYQPQHFGDGTRLSIL.

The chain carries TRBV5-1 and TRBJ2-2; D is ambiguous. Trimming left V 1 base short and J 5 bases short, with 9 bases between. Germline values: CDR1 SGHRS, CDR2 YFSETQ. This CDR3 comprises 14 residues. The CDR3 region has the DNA TGCGCCAGCAGCTTGACTCTGAAGACCGGGGAGCTGTTTTTT. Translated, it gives CASSLTLKTGELFF. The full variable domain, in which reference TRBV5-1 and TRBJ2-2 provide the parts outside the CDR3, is KAGVTQTPRYLIKTRGQQVTLSCSPISGHRSVSWYQQTPGQGLQFLFEYFSETQRNKGNFPGRFSGRQFSNSRSEMNVSTLELGDSALYLCASSLTLKTGELFFGEGSRLTVL.

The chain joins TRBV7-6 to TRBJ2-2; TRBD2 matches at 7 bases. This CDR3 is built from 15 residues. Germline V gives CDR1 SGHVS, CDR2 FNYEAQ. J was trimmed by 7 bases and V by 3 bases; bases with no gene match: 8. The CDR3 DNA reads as TGTGCCAGCAGCTTTCGGCTAGCGGTGGACGGGGAGCTGTTTTTT. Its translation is CASSFRLAVDGELFF.

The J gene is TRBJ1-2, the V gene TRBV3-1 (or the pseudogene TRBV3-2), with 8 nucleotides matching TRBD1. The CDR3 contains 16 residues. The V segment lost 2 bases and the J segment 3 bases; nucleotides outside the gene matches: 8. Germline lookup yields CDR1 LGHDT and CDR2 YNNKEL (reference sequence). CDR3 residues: CASSQWEHRGDYGYTF. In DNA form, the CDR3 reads TGTGCCAGCAGCCAATGGGAACACAGGGGGGACTATGGCTACACCTTC.

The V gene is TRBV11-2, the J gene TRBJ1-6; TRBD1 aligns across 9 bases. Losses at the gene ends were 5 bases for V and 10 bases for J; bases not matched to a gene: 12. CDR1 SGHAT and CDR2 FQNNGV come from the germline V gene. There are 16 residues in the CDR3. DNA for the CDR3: TGTGCCAGCAGCCACATACGACAGGGGGGTGGGTCACCCCTCCACTTT. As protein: CASSHIRQGGGSPLHF. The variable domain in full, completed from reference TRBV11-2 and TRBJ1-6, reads EAGVAQSPRYKIIEKRQSVAFWCNPISGHATLYWYQQILGQGPKLLIQFQNNGVVDDSQLPKDRFSAERLKGVDSTLKIQPAKLEDSAVYLCASSHIRQGGGSPLHFGNGTRLTVT.

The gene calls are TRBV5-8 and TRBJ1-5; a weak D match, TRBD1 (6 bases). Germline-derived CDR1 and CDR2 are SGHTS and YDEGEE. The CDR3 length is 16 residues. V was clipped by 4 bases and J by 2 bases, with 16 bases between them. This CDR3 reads CASSLTGSEGNQPQHF. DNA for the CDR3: TGTGCCAGCAGCCTGACAGGCTCGGAGGGCAATCAGCCCCAGCATTTT. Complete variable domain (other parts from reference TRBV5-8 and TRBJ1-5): EAGVTQSPTHLIKTRGQQATLRCSPISGHTSVYWYQQALGLGLQFLLWYDEGEERNRGNFPPRFSGRQFPNYSSELNVNALELEDSALYLCASSLTGSEGNQPQHFGDGTRLSIL.

In nucleotides, the CDR3 is TGTGCCAGCAGCCAGCCTCAGCGGGGGGGCAGAGATACGCAGTATTTT. The encoded protein is CASSQPQRGGRDTQYF. This chain uses TRBV14 with TRBJ2-3, with 10 bases aligning to TRBD2. The length of the CDR3 is 16 residues. Germline V gives CDR1 SGHDN, CDR2 FVKESK. Trimming at V came to 3 bases and at J to 5 bases, leaving 8 bases not matched to a gene.

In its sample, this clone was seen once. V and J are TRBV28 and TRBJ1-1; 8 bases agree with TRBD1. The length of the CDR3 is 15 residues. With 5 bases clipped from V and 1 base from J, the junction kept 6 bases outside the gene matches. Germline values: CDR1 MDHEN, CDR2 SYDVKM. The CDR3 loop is CASSPGDRQNTEAFF. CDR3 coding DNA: TGTGCCAGCAGTCCCGGGGACAGGCAGAACACTGAAGCTTTCTTT.

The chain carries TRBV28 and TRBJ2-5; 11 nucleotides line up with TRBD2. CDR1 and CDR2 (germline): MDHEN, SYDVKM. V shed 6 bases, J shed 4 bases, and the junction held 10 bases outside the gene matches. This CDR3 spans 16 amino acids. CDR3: CASRSSGGASRETQYF. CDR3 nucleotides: TGTGCCAGCAGGAGTAGCGGGGGGGCTAGCCGAGAGACCCAGTACTTC. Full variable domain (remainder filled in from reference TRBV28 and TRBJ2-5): DVKVTQSSRYLVKRTGEKVFLECVQDMDHENMFWYRQDPGLGLRLIYFSYDVKMKEKGDIPEGYSVSREKKERFSLILESASTNQTSMYLCASRSSGGASRETQYFGPGTRLLVL.

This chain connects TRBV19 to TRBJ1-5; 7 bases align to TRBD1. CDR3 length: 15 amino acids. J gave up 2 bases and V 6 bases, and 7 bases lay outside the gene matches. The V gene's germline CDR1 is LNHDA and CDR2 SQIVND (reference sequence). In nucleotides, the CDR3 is TGTGCCAGTAGCCAGGGGGGTTTTGGCAATCAGCCCCAGCATTTT. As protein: CASSQGGFGNQPQHF.

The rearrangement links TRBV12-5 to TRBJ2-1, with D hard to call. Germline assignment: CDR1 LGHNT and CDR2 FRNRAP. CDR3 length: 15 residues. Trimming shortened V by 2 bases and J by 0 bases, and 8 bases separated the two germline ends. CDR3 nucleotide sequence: TGTGCTAGTGGTTTGTGGGCAGGCTCCTACAATGAGCAGTTCTTC. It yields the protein CASGLWAGSYNEQFF.

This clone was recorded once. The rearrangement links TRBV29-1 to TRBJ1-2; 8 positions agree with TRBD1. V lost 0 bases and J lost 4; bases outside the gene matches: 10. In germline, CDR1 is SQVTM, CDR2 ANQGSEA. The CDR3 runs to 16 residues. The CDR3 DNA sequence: TGCAGCGTTGAAGATGGGGGCGGGACAGGCTCCTATGGCTACACCTTC. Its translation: CSVEDGGGTGSYGYTF.

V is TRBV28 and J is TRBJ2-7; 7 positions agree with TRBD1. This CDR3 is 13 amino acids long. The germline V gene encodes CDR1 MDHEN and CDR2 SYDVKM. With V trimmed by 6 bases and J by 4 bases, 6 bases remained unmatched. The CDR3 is CASRPGQSYEQYF. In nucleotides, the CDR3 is TGTGCCAGCAGGCCGGGACAGTCGTACGAGCAGTACTTC.

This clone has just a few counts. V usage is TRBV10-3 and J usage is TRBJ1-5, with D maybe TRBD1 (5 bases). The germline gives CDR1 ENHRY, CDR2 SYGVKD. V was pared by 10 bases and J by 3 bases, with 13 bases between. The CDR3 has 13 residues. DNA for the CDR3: TGTGCCACAGGGATGCGACTCAATCAGCCCCAGCATTTT. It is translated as CATGMRLNQPQHF.

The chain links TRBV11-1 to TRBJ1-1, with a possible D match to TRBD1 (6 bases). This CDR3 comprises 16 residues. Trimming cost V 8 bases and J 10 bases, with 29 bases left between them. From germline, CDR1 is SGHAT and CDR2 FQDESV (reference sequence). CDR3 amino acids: CASGTPPHSGRVAAFF. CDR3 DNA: TGTGCCAGCGGGACACCTCCACATAGCGGGCGAGTGGCAGCTTTCTTT.

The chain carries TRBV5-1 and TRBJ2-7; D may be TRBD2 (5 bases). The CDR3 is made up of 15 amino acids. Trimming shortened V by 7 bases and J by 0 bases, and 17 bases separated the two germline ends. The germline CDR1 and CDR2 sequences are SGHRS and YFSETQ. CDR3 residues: CASRIGQDSSYEQYF. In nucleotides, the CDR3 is TGCGCCAGCCGCATTGGGCAGGACTCCTCCTACGAGCAGTACTTC.

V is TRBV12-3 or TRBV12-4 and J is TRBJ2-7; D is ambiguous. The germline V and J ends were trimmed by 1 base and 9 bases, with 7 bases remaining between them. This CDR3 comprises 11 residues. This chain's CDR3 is CASSLGAGQYF. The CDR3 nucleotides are TGTGCCAGCAGTTTAGGTGCCGGGCAGTACTTC.

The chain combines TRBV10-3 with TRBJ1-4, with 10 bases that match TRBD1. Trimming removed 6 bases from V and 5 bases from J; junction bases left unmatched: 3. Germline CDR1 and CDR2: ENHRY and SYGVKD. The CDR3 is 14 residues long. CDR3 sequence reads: CAISPGQGNEKLFF. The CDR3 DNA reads TGTGCCATCAGCCCGGGACAGGGGAATGAAAAACTGTTTTTT.

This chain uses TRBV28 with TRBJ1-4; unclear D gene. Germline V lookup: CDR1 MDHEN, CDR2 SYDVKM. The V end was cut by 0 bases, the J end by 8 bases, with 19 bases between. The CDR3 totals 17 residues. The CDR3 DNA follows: TGTGCCAGCAGTTTATGGGATAAACAGTTAAGTGGGGAAAAACTGTTTTTT. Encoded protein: CASSLWDKQLSGEKLFF.

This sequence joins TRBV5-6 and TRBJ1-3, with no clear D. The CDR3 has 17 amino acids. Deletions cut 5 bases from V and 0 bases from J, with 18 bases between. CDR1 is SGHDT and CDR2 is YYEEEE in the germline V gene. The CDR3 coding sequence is TGTGCCAGCAGTACTTATGGGCCCATCGGCTCTGGAAACACCATATATTTT. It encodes CASSTYGPIGSGNTIYF.

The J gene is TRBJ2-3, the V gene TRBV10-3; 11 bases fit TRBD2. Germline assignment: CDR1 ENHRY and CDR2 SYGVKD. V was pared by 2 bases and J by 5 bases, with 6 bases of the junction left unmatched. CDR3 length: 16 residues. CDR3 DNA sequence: TGTGCCATCAGTGAGACTAGCGGGGGCAGGGGAGATACGCAGTATTTT. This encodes CAISETSGGRGDTQYF.

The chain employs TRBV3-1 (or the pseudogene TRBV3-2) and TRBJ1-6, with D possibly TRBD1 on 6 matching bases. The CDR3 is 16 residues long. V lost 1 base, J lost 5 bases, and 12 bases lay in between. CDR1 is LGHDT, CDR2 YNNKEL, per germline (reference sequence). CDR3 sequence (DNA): TGTGCCAGCAGCCAAGTAGGGGACATACATAATTCACCCCTCCACTTT. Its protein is CASSQVGDIHNSPLHF.

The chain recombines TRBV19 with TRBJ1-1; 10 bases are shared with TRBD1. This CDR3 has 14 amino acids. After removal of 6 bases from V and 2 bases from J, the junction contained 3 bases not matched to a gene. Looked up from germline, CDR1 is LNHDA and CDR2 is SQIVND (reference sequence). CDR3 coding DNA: TGTGCCAGTAGGTGGACAGGGGGAAACACTGAAGCTTTCTTT. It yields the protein CASRWTGGNTEAFF. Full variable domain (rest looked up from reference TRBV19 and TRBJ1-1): DGGITQSPKYLFRKEGQNVTLSCEQNLNHDAMYWYRQDPGQGLRLIYYSQIVNDFQKGDIAEGYSVSREKKESFPLTVTSAQKNPTAFYLCASRWTGGNTEAFFGQGTRLTVV.

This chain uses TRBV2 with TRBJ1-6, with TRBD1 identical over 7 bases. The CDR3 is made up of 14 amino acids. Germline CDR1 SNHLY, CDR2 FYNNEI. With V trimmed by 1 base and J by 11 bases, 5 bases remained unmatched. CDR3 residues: CASSEGDSRPPLHF. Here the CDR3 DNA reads TGTGCCAGCAGTGAAGGGGACAGTAGGCCACCCCTCCACTTT.

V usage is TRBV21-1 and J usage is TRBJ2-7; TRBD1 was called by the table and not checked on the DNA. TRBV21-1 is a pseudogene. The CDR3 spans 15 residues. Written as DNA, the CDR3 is TGTGCCAGCAGCACCACAGGGGCGTCTTACTACGAGCAGTACTTC. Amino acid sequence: CASSTTGASYYEQYF.

The CDR3 sequence: CASSLSQGAYTDTQYF. CDR3 sequence (DNA): TGTGCCAGCAGCTTAAGTCAGGGGGCATACACAGATACGCAGTATTTT. This sequence joins TRBV11-2 and TRBJ2-3, with TRBD1 identical over 8 bases. The CDR3 is made up of 16 amino acids. Germline assignment: CDR1 SGHAT and CDR2 FQNNGV. Unmatched junction bases numbered 6, after V lost 2 bases and J lost 2 bases.

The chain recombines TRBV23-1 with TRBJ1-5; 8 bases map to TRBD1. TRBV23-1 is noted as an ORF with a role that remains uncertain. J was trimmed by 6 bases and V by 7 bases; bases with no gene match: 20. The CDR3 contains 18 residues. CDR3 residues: CASTHGVFADRAPQPQHF. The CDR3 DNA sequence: TGCGCCAGCACCCATGGAGTATTTGCGGACAGGGCTCCTCAGCCCCAGCATTTT.

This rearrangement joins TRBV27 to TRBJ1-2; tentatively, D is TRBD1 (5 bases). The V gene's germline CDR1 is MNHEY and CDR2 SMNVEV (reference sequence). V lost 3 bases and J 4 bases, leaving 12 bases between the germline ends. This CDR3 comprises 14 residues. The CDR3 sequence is CASSLAGPGYGYTF. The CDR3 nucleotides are TGTGCCAGCAGTTTGGCAGGGCCGGGCTATGGCTACACCTTC.

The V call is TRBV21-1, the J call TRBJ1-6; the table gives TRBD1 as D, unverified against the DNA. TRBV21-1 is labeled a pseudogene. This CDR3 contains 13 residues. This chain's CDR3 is CASSGPLNSPLHF. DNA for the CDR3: TGTGCCAGCAGCGGGCCCCTTAATTCACCCCTCCACTTT.

The CDR3 nucleotides are TGTGCCAGTAATCCACAGGGGCTCAATGAGCAGTTCTTC. It translates to CASNPQGLNEQFF. The chain combines TRBV19 with TRBJ2-1, with TRBD1 matching 7 bases. Trimming at V came to 7 bases and at J to 6 bases, leaving 6 bases not matched to a gene. The germline CDR1 and CDR2 sequences are LNHDA and SQIVND (reference sequence). CDR3 size: 13 residues.